The rows below give T cell receptor beta chains drawn from one sample of a study of identical twins. TCRdb reprocessed the 5' RACE reads via MiXCR and lists one record per CDR3 protein. The sample has some 100,000 distinct CDR3 sequences; 5.9% are singletons. The material sequenced was memory T cells sorted from blood. These TCRs come from a woman between 45 and 65 years old in good health. CDR3s include the opening cysteine and the closing phenylalanine or tryptophan. Fields, in order: J gene, D gene, V gene, clone size, CDR3 DNA, CDR3 protein. D genes are given only for firm matches. Clone size is not always given. Where it is, it says once, few, many or a class for expanded clones.

TRBJ2-1 TRBD1 TRBV5-1 many TGCGCCAGCAGCTTGCGACCGTCGGGACAGGGGCTTGCTGAGCAGTTCTTC CASSLRPSGQGLAEQFF
TRBJ2-2 NA TRBV12-3/TRBV12-4 many TGTGCCAGCAGTTTAAAATCAAACCCAGGGACCGGGGAGCTGTTTTTT CASSLKSNPGTGELFF
TRBJ2-1 TRBD2 TRBV5-1 few TGCGCCAGCACCACCTCGTTGGTAGCGGGAGTAAGTGAGCAGTTCTTC CASTTSLVAGVSEQFF
TRBJ2-3 TRBD2 TRBV7-6 many TGTGCCAGCAGCTTAGTTCCTAGCGGGAGCCAGAGCACAGATACGCAGTATTTT CASSLVPSGSQSTDTQYF
TRBJ2-1 TRBD1 TRBV2 few TGTGCCAGCAAAGGGACAGACCCTAGGGGGCAGTTCTTC CASKGTDPRGQFF
TRBJ1-1 TRBD1 TRBV20-1 few TGCAGTGCTGACCGGGACAGGGTCACTGAAGCTTTCTTT CSADRDRVTEAFF
TRBJ1-2 NA TRBV12-3/TRBV12-4 many TGTGCCAGCCGCCTCCGAGGTGAAGTCTATGGCTACACCTTC CASRLRGEVYGYTF
TRBJ2-4 NA TRBV12-3/TRBV12-4 many TGTGCCAGCAGGTACGGGAGCAACAACATTCAGTACTTC CASRYGSNNIQYF
TRBJ1-3 NA TRBV11-2 NA TGTGCCAGCAGCTTAGGGTTGTTCTCTGGAAACACCATATATTTT CASSLGLFSGNTIYF
TRBJ2-7 NA TRBV2 few TGTGCCAGCATCCCCCTACAGGGCGGCTACGAGCAGTACTTC CASIPLQGGYEQYF
TRBJ2-1 NA TRBV10-3 NA TGTGCCATTTCTGGGGACACCACCTACAATGAGCAGTTCTTC CAISGDTTYNEQFF
TRBJ2-7 TRBD2 TRBV19 many TGTGCCAGTAGTATCCAACTAGCGGGAGGGTCCGAGCAGTACTTC CASSIQLAGGSEQYF
TRBJ1-5 NA TRBV29-1 few TGCAGCGTTGTATTGACCCCCAATCAGCCCCAGCATTTT CSVVLTPNQPQHF
TRBJ2-1 NA TRBV5-1 many TGCGCCAGCAGCCCACTAGCCGGCGGTGAGCAGTTCTTC CASSPLAGGEQFF
TRBJ1-1 NA TRBV3-1 NA TGTGCCAGCAGCCCCCGAGAGGGGAACACTGAAGCTTTCTTT CASSPREGNTEAFF
TRBJ1-2 NA TRBV20-1 NA TGCAGTGCTAGATCCACAGACCGTAACTATGGCTACACCTTC CSARSTDRNYGYTF
TRBJ1-1 NA TRBV6-1 many TGTGCCAGCAGTTACAGGTTGAACACTGAAGCTTTCTTT CASSYRLNTEAFF
TRBJ1-5 NA TRBV30 few TGTGCCTGGACTGCGGACACCGGGGGGCCCCAGCATTTT CAWTADTGGPQHF
TRBJ1-5 NA TRBV3-1 many TGTGCCAGCAGCCAAGATCGAGGAGAGGGTCAGCCCCAGCATTTT CASSQDRGEGQPQHF
TRBJ1-5 NA TRBV19 few TGTGCCAGTAGGAGCGATAATCAGCCCCAGCATTTT CASRSDNQPQHF
TRBJ2-1 NA TRBV20-1 many TGCAGTGCCTCGGGACTTTCGGGAGAGCAGTTCTTC CSASGLSGEQFF
TRBJ1-4 NA TRBV12-3/TRBV12-4 many TGTGCCAGCAGTTCAGGGGTGACTAATGAAAAACTGTTTTTT CASSSGVTNEKLFF
TRBJ2-7 TRBD1 TRBV30 NA TGTGCCTGGAGTCCCGGGACAGGGGCTTCCTACGAGCAGTACTTC CAWSPGTGASYEQYF
TRBJ2-3 TRBD1 TRBV5-1 few TGCGCCAGCAGCTTGGGGACAGGACCTTCAGATACGCAGTATTTT CASSLGTGPSDTQYF
TRBJ2-4 TRBD1 TRBV19 NA TGTGCCAGTACCAGGACAGGGGCCAAAAACATTCAGTACTTC CASTRTGAKNIQYF
TRBJ1-1 NA TRBV5-1 few TGCGCCAGCAGCTTGGTGTCCGGGACACTGAACACTGAAGCTTTCTTT CASSLVSGTLNTEAFF
TRBJ2-3 NA TRBV20-1 few TGCAGTGCCCATAAGGATACGCAGTATTTT CSAHKDTQYF
TRBJ1-6 NA TRBV2 NA TGTGCCAGCGGGGACGACGGGTATTCACCCCTCCACTTT CASGDDGYSPLHF
TRBJ1-1 NA TRBV20-1 many TGCAGTGCTAGAGGACCCCAGGTGAACACTGAAGCTTTCTTT CSARGPQVNTEAFF
TRBJ1-1 NA TRBV6-2/TRBV6-3 NA TGTGCCAGCAGTGGACTTGGGGTAGAGGCTTTCTTT CASSGLGVEAFF
TRBJ2-1 NA TRBV6-1 many TGTGCCAGCAGTGACCCTCTGGGTCGGGCTGAGCAGTTCTTC CASSDPLGRAEQFF
TRBJ2-3 TRBD2 TRBV20-1 many TGCAGTGCTAGAGATGACCGGGGGGGGTGGCTCCATACGCAGTATTTT CSARDDRGGWLHTQYF
TRBJ1-1 NA TRBV29-1 many TGCAGCGTTGAAGAGGGGCCGAACACTGAAGCTTTCTTT CSVEEGPNTEAFF
TRBJ2-3 NA TRBV6-1 NA TGTGCCAGCACGGGACCGCCCACAGATACGCAGTATTTT CASTGPPTDTQYF
TRBJ2-5 TRBD2 TRBV5-1 NA TGCGCCAGCAGTAATTTCCCGGGGGGGTCAAGCCAAGAGACCCAGTACTTC CASSNFPGGSSQETQYF